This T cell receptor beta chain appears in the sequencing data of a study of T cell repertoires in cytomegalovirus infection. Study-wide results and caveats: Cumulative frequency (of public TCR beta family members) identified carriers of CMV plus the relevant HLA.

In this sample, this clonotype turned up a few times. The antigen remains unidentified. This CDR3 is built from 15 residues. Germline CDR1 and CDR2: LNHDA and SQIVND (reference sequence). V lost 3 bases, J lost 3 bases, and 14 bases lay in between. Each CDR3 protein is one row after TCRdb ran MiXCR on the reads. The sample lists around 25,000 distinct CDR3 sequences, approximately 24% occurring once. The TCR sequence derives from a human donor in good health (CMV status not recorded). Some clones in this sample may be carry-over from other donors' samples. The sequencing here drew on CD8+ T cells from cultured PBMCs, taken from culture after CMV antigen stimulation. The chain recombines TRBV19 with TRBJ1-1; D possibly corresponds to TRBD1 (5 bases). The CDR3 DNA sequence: TGTGCCAGTAGTATGGCGAGGATAGGGGACACTGAAGCTTTCTTT. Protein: CASSMARIGDTEAFF.